The clone carrying this TCR beta chain was seen many times. The data derive from a study of metastatic and nonmetastatic thyroid tumors. The CDR3 covers 16 residues. J gave up 1 base and V 5 bases, and 10 bases lay outside the gene matches. TCRdb re-clonotyped the PCR reads through MiXCR. The table includes tens of thousands of clones, 17% detected once. Before thyroid surgery, none of the patients had received any treatment. This TCR was recovered from a female donor with papillary thyroid cancer or a benign thyroid nodule (not recorded which). Some clones in this sample may be carry-over from other donors' samples. Material: blood. V gene TRBV12-3 or TRBV12-4 combines with J gene TRBJ1-1, with 7 bases matching TRBD1. CDR3 in DNA: TGTGCCAGCAGTCCCCGACAGGGTGTAAGGAACACTGAAGCTTTCTTT. As protein: CASSPRQGVRNTEAFF.